This TCR beta chain emerged from a study of CD8+ T cells in alopecia areata. Study-level points and caveats: Compared with mice, patients displayed less clear TCR sharing, possibly for HLA-related reasons. Lesional scalp displayed greater clonality than normal scalp, most notably in alopecia totalis/universalis.

As regards this clone: Its antigen is not known.

Germline V gene lookup returns CDR1 GTSNPN and CDR2 SVGIG (reference sequence). V was clipped by 3 bases and J by 6 bases, with 8 bases between them. There are 12 residues in the CDR3. Sample treatment: oral pan-JAK inhibitor, 5-10 mg twice daily. Peripheral blood samples and lesional scalp punch biopsies were obtained from alopecia areata patients. Following extraction, RNA underwent reverse transcription to cDNA, which served as the sequencing template. Some clones are missing from TCRdb's copy, which holds only in-frame ones; the method was immunoSEQ multiplex PCR. The sample holds under 200,000 clones, less than 70% seen once.

The genes are TRBV30 and TRBJ2-2; D uncertain. Material: CD4+ T cells sorted from blood, obtained at week 24, from a patient treated with tofacitinib. The receptor's source is a human donor with alopecia areata. CDR3 sequence: CAWRAIPGELFF. The CDR3 DNA reads TGTGCCTGGAGGGCAATACCCGGGGAGCTGTTTTTT. The full variable domain, in which reference TRBV30 and TRBJ2-2 provide the parts outside the CDR3, is SQTIHQWPATLVQPVGSPLSLECTVEGTSNPNLYWYRQAAGRGLQLLFYSVGIGQISSEVPQNLSASRPQDRQFILSSKKLLLSDSGFYLCAWRAIPGELFFGEGSRLTVL.